The table lists the clone carrying this T cell receptor (beta chain) with a few counts. Its antigen is not identified. Germline V gene data show CDR1 as SGHDT and CDR2 as YYEEEE. The CDR3 runs to 15 residues. Deletions cut 1 base from V and 4 bases from J, with 14 bases between. TCR sequencing used cDNA made by reverse transcription of extracted RNA. Here immunoSEQ multiplex PCR was the method, and the copy in TCRdb shows in-frame clones only, minus some. The sample consists of about 270,000 clones, over 45% of them appearing once. The treatment here: oral pan-JAK inhibitor, 5-10 mg twice daily. Collected material from alopecia areata patients comprised lesional scalp punch biopsies and peripheral blood. The record originates from a study of CD8+ T cells in alopecia areata. Study as a whole: Each day, treated patients took oral tofacitinib twice, at 5 to 10 mg per dose. The study's findings and limits: In scalp, tofacitinib significantly decreased clonality and expanded CD8+ clones among the top 100.

This sample comprised CD4+ T cells sorted from blood, obtained around week 54, from a patient treated with tofacitinib. This clonotype was sampled from a human donor with alopecia areata. The chain joins TRBV5-6 to TRBJ1-2; D is undetermined. For the CDR3, the DNA is TGTGCCAGCAGCTTGTGGATCAGGATCGCCTATGGCTACACCTTC. Protein: CASSLWIRIAYGYTF.